Listed below are T cell receptor beta chains from one sample, sequenced in a study of cytomegalovirus exposure and HLA in healthy donors. Assay used: immunoSEQ multiplex PCR; TCRdb lists only in-frame clones, some missing. The sample has 130,000 or so clones, under 90% seen once. The sequenced material came from PBMCs. These receptors were collected from a man aged 30-40 years in good health and CMV-seronegative. CDR3s include the opening cysteine and the closing phenylalanine or tryptophan. D genes are given only for firm matches. A row's size may be missing; if present it is once, few, many or a size class.

D	size	V	J	CDR3	DNA
TRBD1	.	TRBV6-6	TRBJ1-2	CASSPAGTGYGYTF	TGTGCCAGCAGTCCCGCCGGGACAGGGTATGGCTACACCTTC
TRBD2	.	TRBV9	TRBJ2-5	CASSVGRASGGAKETQYF	TGTGCCAGCAGCGTAGGAAGGGCTAGCGGGGGGGCGAAAGAGACCCAGTACTTC
.	.	TRBV11-2	TRBJ1-5	CASSPQTLGGNQPQHF	TGTGCCAGCAGCCCTCAGACATTAGGAGGGAATCAGCCCCAGCATTTT
.	.	TRBV6-6	TRBJ1-1	CASRRESEAFF	TGTGCCAGCAGGAGGGAATCTGAAGCTTTCTTT
.	.	TRBV4-1	TRBJ2-1	CASSQSGLWIVYNEQFF	TGCGCCAGCAGCCAATCCGGACTCTGGATAGTGTACAATGAGCAGTTCTTC
.	.	TRBV27	TRBJ2-1	CASSLWGEPHGEQFF	TGTGCCAGCAGTTTATGGGGAGAGCCACACGGGGAGCAGTTCTTC
.	.	TRBV5-1	TRBJ2-2	CASSVLAKANTGELFF	TGCGCCAGCAGCGTACTAGCTAAAGCGAACACCGGGGAGCTGTTTTTT
TRBD2	.	TRBV2	TRBJ2-1	CASSGSGGASYNEQFF	TGTGCCAGCAGTGGTAGCGGGGGGGCCTCCTACAATGAGCAGTTCTTC
TRBD2	.	TRBV7-2	TRBJ2-7	CASSPAGAQGYEQYF	TGTGCCAGCAGCCCAGCGGGAGCTCAGGGCTACGAGCAGTACTTC
TRBD1	.	TRBV4-1	TRBJ2-5	CASSQVKGGWETQYF	TGCGCCAGCAGCCAAGTAAAAGGGGGCTGGGAGACCCAGTACTTC
.	.	TRBV2	TRBJ1-5	CASSEGGASNQPQHF	TGTGCCAGCAGTGAAGGAGGCGCTAGCAATCAGCCCCAGCATTTT
TRBD1	.	TRBV7-2	TRBJ1-6	CASSRDRVRSPLHF	TGTGCCAGCAGCCGGGACAGGGTACGGTCACCCCTCCACTTT
TRBD1	.	TRBV18	TRBJ1-2	CASSPRGEDRGNYGYTF	TGTGCCAGCTCACCACGAGGAGAGGACAGGGGTAACTATGGCTACACCTTC
TRBD1	.	TRBV2	TRBJ1-2	CASKEDRANYGYTF	TGTGCCAGCAAAGAGGACAGGGCTAACTATGGCTACACCTTC
.	.	TRBV14	TRBJ1-2	CASSPDTKRGYTF	TGTGCCAGCAGCCCTGATACAAAGCGTGGCTACACCTTC
.	.	TRBV7-3	TRBJ2-7	CASSLIGQTYEQYF	TGTGCCAGCAGCTTAATTGGACAGACCTACGAGCAGTACTTC
.	.	TRBV11-3	TRBJ2-7	CASSLPGGTAVYEQYF	TGTGCCAGCAGCTTACCAGGGGGGACAGCGGTTTACGAGCAGTACTTC
.	.	TRBV5-4	TRBJ2-7	CASSLGNLNTGEQYF	TGTGCCAGCAGCTTGGGGAACCTAAACACGGGAGAGCAGTACTTC
.	.	TRBV11-1	TRBJ2-7	CASSGDIRYEQYF	TGTGCCAGCAGCGGGGACATAAGGTACGAGCAGTACTTC
TRBD2	.	TRBV5-4	TRBJ2-1	CASSVNSGERGYNEQFF	TGTGCCAGCAGCGTCAACAGCGGCGAGCGGGGCTACAATGAGCAGTTCTTC
TRBD1	.	TRBV7-8	TRBJ2-6	CASSLASGGISGANVLTF	TGTGCCAGCAGCTTAGCGTCAGGGGGAATCTCTGGGGCCAACGTCCTGACTTTC
.	once	TRBV6-1	TRBJ2-6	CASSRQSSGANVLTF	TGTGCCAGCAGCAGACAGAGCTCTGGGGCCAACGTCCTGACTTTC
TRBD1	few	TRBV29-1	TRBJ2-5	CSGITGDQETQYF	TGCAGCGGTATAACAGGGGACCAAGAGACCCAGTACTTC